Listed below are T cell receptor beta chains from one sample, sequenced in a study of T-cell reconstitution after alpha-beta-depleted transplantation in children. MiXCR, run by TCRdb on the PCR reads, gives a single entry per CDR3 protein. The table has several thousand distinct CDR3 sequences, roughly 14% seen once; the top ten hold 6%. Material: PBMCs, obtained before TCRalphabeta/CD19-depleted stem cell transplant. The receptors were sampled from a boy younger than 18 with acute lymphoblastic leukemia, due to receive a stem cell transplant. Both conserved end residues are part of each CDR3. Each record gives: clone size, J gene, D gene, V gene, CDR3 protein, CDR3 DNA. D genes are given only for firm matches. Only part of the rows carry a size: once, few, many, or a class if the clone is expanded.

abundance: medium-sized; j_gene: TRBJ2-7; d_gene: TRBD1; v_gene: TRBV28; CDR3aa: CASRTRTGAYEQYF; CDR3nt: TGTGCCAGCAGGACCCGGACAGGGGCCTACGAGCAGTACTTC
abundance: many; j_gene: TRBJ1-2; d_gene: .; v_gene: TRBV7-8; CDR3aa: CASSPGDLTSPYGYTF; CDR3nt: TGTGCCAGCAGCCCCGGAGACCTTACCTCCCCCTATGGCTACACCTTC
abundance: medium-sized; j_gene: TRBJ2-2; d_gene: .; v_gene: TRBV4-1; CDR3aa: CASSQSEGNTGELFF; CDR3nt: TGCGCCAGCAGCCAATCGGAGGGTAACACCGGGGAGCTGTTTTTT
abundance: medium-sized; j_gene: TRBJ1-1; d_gene: TRBD1; v_gene: TRBV3-1; CDR3aa: CASSLTGDTEAFF; CDR3nt: TGTGCCAGCAGTCTGACAGGGGACACTGAAGCTTTCTTT
abundance: .; j_gene: TRBJ2-7; d_gene: .; v_gene: TRBV10-3; CDR3aa: CAMGPGAPCGQYF; CDR3nt: TGTGCCATGGGCCCCGGGGCCCCCTGCGGGCAGTACTTC
abundance: medium-sized; j_gene: TRBJ2-7; d_gene: TRBD2; v_gene: TRBV20-1; CDR3aa: CSATTSGGHYEQYF; CDR3nt: TGCAGTGCCACGACTAGCGGGGGCCACTACGAGCAGTACTTC
abundance: medium-sized; j_gene: TRBJ2-1; d_gene: TRBD1; v_gene: TRBV5-1; CDR3aa: CASSKTGGMGNEQFF; CDR3nt: TGCGCCAGCAGCAAGACAGGGGGTATGGGCAATGAGCAGTTCTTC
abundance: few; j_gene: TRBJ2-6; d_gene: .; v_gene: TRBV28; CDR3aa: CATARGGRAGANVLTF; CDR3nt: TGTGCCACCGCTAGGGGGGGAAGAGCTGGGGCCAACGTCCTGACTTTC
abundance: medium-sized; j_gene: TRBJ2-7; d_gene: TRBD1; v_gene: TRBV5-5; CDR3aa: CASSVGGQGYEQYF; CDR3nt: TGTGCCAGCAGCGTAGGGGGACAGGGGTACGAGCAGTACTTC
abundance: .; j_gene: TRBJ2-5; d_gene: TRBD1; v_gene: TRBV3-1; CDR3aa: CASSHAGGGETQYF; CDR3nt: TGTGCCAGCAGCCATGCAGGGGGCGGAGAGACCCAGTACTTC